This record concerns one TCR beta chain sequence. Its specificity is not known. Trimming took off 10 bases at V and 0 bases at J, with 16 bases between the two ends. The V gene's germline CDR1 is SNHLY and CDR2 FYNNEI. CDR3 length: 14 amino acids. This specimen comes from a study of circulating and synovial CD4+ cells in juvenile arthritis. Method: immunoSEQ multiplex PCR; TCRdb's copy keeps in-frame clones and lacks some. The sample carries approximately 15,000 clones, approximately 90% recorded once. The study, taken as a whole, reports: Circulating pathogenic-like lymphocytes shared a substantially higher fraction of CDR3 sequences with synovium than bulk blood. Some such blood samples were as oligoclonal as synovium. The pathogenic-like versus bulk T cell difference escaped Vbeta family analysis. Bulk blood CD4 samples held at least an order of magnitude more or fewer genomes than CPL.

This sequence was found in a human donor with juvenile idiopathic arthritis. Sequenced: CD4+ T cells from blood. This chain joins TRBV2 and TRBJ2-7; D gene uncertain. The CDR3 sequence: CATSFARSSYEQYF. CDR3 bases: TGTGCCACTTCCTTCGCACGGAGCTCCTACGAGCAGTACTTC.